Following are 8 T cell receptor beta chains from one sample sequenced in a study of post-analysis software for immune sequencing data (dated by TCRdb to between 2014 and 2016). General findings and caveats noted by the study authors: Significantly higher frequencies in patients than in controls were found for roughly 5 TRBV segments, including TRBV5-6, TRBV5-1 and TRBV20-1.

These TCRs are of unknown antigen specificity. Library preparation used PCR. The sequencer was an Illumina HiSeq 2500. To reduce PCR and sequencing biases, unique molecular identifiers were built into the TCR beta cDNA libraries. TCRdb passed the public sequencing reads through fastp at Q25 and MiXCR, retaining productive beta sequences. Rows are unified per CDR3 protein, each entry keeping the most common DNA and genes. The sample table contains 750,000 to 950,000 distinct CDR3 sequences; only one count was recorded for 53% of them. The ten largest account for 4.6% of the sample. The sample comprised blood. The receptors were sampled from a girl under 18 with multiple sclerosis.

The genes are TRBV29-1 and TRBJ2-5; 7 bases fit TRBD1. Judging by the DNA end, TRBJ2-7 fits better; the J call may be wrong. Germline CDR1 SQVTM, CDR2 ANQGSEA. The CDR3 has 12 residues. CDR3 protein: CSVFGDSYEQYF. CDR3 in DNA: TGCAGCGTGTTCGGGGACAGCTACGAGCAGTACTTC.

The chain carries TRBV5-1 and TRBJ2-5; D gene ambiguous. Trimming took 0 bases from V and 5 from J, leaving 11 bases between them. The CDR3 consists of 14 residues. CDR1 and CDR2 from the germline V gene are SGHRS and YFSETQ. The CDR3 loop is CASSLEWVRETQYF. The CDR3 DNA reads as TGCGCCAGCAGCTTGGAGTGGGTTCGTGAGACCCAGTACTTC.

Worth noting for this clonotype: A read error is possible here, since a much larger clone lies one base away. The V and J genes are TRBV20-1 and TRBJ2-1; 11 bases match TRBD2. CDR1 is DFQATT, CDR2 SNEGSKA, per germline (reference sequence). V trimming: 5 bases; J trimming: 7 bases; junction bases outside the gene matches: 13. This CDR3 spans 16 amino acids. The CDR3: CSAGQAGLAGGNEQFF. DNA for the CDR3: TGCAGTGCTGGGCAGGCGGGGCTAGCGGGGGGTAATGAGCAGTTCTTC.

The chain joins TRBV6-6 to TRBJ2-3, with D unresolved. Germline assignment: CDR1 MNHNY and CDR2 SVGAGI (reference sequence). V lost 0 bases and J 0 bases, leaving 13 bases between the germline ends. CDR3 length: 17 amino acids. DNA of the CDR3: TGTGCCAGCAGTTACTCGAAAGCCGCAGCTAGCACAGATACGCAGTATTTT. This codes for CASSYSKAAASTDTQYF.

The V and J genes are TRBV7-2 and TRBJ2-4; no reliable D call. V was cut by 3 bases and J by 15 bases, with 18 bases left in between. CDR1 SGHTA and CDR2 FQGNSA come from the germline V gene. The CDR3 has 13 residues. The CDR3 loop is CTSSLETRWFRYF. The DNA of the CDR3 is TGTACCAGCAGCTTGGAGACTCGATGGTTTCGGTACTTC.

This chain links TRBV20-1 with TRBJ2-7; 8 nucleotides line up with TRBD2. V gave up 3 bases and J gave up 0 bases; unmatched junction bases: 7. CDR3 length: 15 amino acids. Germline V gene sequence: CDR1 DFQATT, CDR2 SNEGSKA (reference sequence). This CDR3 reads CSASPGAGGSYEQYF. The CDR3 region has the DNA TGCAGTGCTAGTCCCGGGGCGGGGGGCTCCTACGAGCAGTACTTC.

The sample holds one count of this clonotype. J is TRBJ2-4 and V is TRBV7-6; D tentatively fits TRBD1 or TRBD2 (5 bases each). The DNA end favors TRBJ2-7, so the J call may be wrong. The CDR3 covers 16 residues. Germline V gene sequence: CDR1 SGHVS, CDR2 FNYEAQ. For the CDR3, the DNA is TGTGCCAGCAGCTTAGAACCGGGGCCGGGCCTCTACGAGCAGTACTTC. This translates into CASSLEPGPGLYEQYF.

This clonotype was recorded a few times. The chain uses TRBV5-1 and TRBJ2-5, with TRBD2 as a possible D gene (6 bases). Germline CDR1 SGHRS, CDR2 YFSETQ. Trimming removed 5 bases from V and 1 base from J, with 18 bases in between. This CDR3 comprises 16 residues. The chain's CDR3 is CASRHRDPAGQETQYF. The DNA of the CDR3 is TGCGCCAGCAGGCACCGGGACCCAGCGGGCCAAGAGACCCAGTACTTC.